This TCR beta chain was obtained from a study of shared clonotypes between healthy human individuals. Regarding the study as a whole: Generation of non-shared clonotypes was less probable than generation of clonotypes shared by all four donors.

As to this clone: The antigen remains undetermined.

Genomic DNA per cell subset filled all wells of several immunoSEQ plates. Sequencing used immunoSEQ multiplex PCR; TCRdb keeps in-frame clones, though not all of them. The sample includes 2,500,000 or so clones, around 93% of them seen just once. V was pared by 3 bases and J by 2 bases, with 8 bases between. The CDR3 is made up of 13 amino acids. CDR1 is KGHSH and CDR2 is LQKENI in the germline V gene. The receptor comes from a young man in good health. Some clones in this sample may be carry-over from other donors' samples. Input material: naive CD4+ T cells from PBMCs. As for subset: CD45RA+ positively selected. The rearrangement uses TRBV18 and TRBJ2-7; the D is unclear. The CDR3 DNA follows: TGTGCCAGCTCACCGATGGGGACCTACGAGCAGTACTTC. Encoded protein: CASSPMGTYEQYF.